This TCR beta chain is drawn from a study of cytomegalovirus exposure and HLA in healthy donors. Study-level findings and limits: Reports credit the classifier with highly specific, highly sensitive diagnosis of cytomegalovirus status. Despite most TCR sequences being rare, some public TCRs occurred in many donors.

Measured with immunoSEQ multiplex PCR; TCRdb has only the in-frame clones, and not every one. Of more than 300,000 clones listed, roughly 88% are singletons. This CDR3 spans 15 amino acids. V lost 3 bases and J lost 4, with 16 bases in between. Germline loops: CDR1 MNHNS, CDR2 SASEGT. Remarks on this clone: Its antigen is currently unknown.

The chain joins TRBV6-1 to TRBJ2-7, with a weak D call TRBD1 (5 bases). The clonotype comes from a woman aged 18-35 years in good health and CMV-seronegative. The sample taken for sequencing was PBMCs. This CDR3 is CASSDWLVGLYEQYF. CDR3 nucleotide sequence: TGTGCCAGCAGTGATTGGTTAGTGGGGCTATACGAGCAGTACTTC.